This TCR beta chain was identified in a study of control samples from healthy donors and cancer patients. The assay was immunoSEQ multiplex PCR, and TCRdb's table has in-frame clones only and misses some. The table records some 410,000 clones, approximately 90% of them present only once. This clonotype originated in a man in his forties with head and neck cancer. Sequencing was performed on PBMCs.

The CDR3 DNA reads TGCGCCAGCAGCCAAGAGGGACTTAGCACAGATACGCAGTATTTT. Protein: CASSQEGLSTDTQYF. V usage is TRBV4-1 and J usage is TRBJ2-3; a weak D match, TRBD2 (6 bases). The CDR3 totals 15 residues. Germline CDR1 MGHRA, CDR2 YSYEKL. V was shortened by 0 bases and J by 0 bases, with 7 bases between the two germline ends.